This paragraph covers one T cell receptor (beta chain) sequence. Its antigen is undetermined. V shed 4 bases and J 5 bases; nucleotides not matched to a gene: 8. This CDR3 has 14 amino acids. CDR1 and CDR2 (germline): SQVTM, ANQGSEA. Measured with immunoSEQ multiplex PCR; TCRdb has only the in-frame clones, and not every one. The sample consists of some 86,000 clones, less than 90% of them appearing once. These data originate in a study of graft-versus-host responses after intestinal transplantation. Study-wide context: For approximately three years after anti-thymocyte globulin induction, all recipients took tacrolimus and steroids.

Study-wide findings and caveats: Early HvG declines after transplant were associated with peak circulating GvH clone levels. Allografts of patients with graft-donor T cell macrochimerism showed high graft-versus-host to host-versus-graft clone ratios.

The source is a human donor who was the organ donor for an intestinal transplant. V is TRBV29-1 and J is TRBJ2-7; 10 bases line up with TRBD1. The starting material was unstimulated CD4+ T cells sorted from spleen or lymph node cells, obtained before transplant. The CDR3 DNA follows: TGCAGCGTTGTTGGGACAGGGGTTTCTGACGAGCAGTACTTC. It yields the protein CSVVGTGVSDEQYF.